Listed below are T cell receptor beta chains from one sample, sequenced in a study of cytomegalovirus exposure and HLA in healthy donors. TCRdb's table, derived via immunoSEQ multiplex PCR, lists solely in-frame clones and lacks some. The data show 120,000 or so clones, with around 82% seen just once and about 1.2% held by the top ten. Sequencing was carried out using PBMCs. These receptors all stem from a female donor in good health and CMV-seronegative. Both conserved end residues are part of each CDR3. D genes are given only for firm matches. Some rows have no size entry. The others give once, few or many, or a class for an expanded clone.

D: TRBD2
J: TRBJ2-7
V: TRBV14
size: -
CDR3: CASSQDTGGYSYEQYF
DNA: TGTGCCAGCAGCCAAGATACGGGGGGATACTCCTACGAGCAGTACTTC

D: -
J: TRBJ2-7
V: TRBV7-3
size: -
CDR3: CASSLTAGPDYEQYF
DNA: TGTGCCAGCAGCTTAACGGCGGGACCAGACTACGAGCAGTACTTC

D: -
J: TRBJ1-1
V: TRBV10-1
size: -
CDR3: CASSNLRGGGTEAFF
DNA: TGCGCCAGCAGCAATCTCAGGGGCGGTGGCACTGAAGCTTTCTTT

D: -
J: TRBJ1-3
V: TRBV18
size: few
CDR3: CASSPQTLGVDTIYF
DNA: TGTGCCAGCTCACCACAGACTCTCGGTGTGGACACCATATATTTT

D: -
J: TRBJ2-7
V: TRBV7-6
size: few
CDR3: CASSAQARANSYEQYF
DNA: TGTGCCAGCAGCGCCCAGGCGCGGGCAAACTCCTACGAGCAGTACTTC

D: TRBD1
J: TRBJ1-4
V: TRBV5-1
size: -
CDR3: CASSLRWTGAIGGEKLFF
DNA: TGCGCCAGCAGCTTGAGATGGACAGGGGCTATCGGCGGTGAAAAACTGTTTTTT

D: -
J: TRBJ2-5
V: TRBV27
size: few
CDR3: CASSFGGGGQETQYF
DNA: TGTGCCAGCAGTTTCGGGGGTGGGGGGCAAGAGACCCAGTACTTC

D: TRBD2
J: TRBJ2-1
V: TRBV28
size: few
CDR3: CASSFPSGTGNEQFF
DNA: TGTGCCAGCAGTTTCCCTAGCGGGACCGGCAATGAGCAGTTCTTC

D: -
J: TRBJ2-5
V: TRBV14
size: -
CDR3: CASSQGWRRETQYF
DNA: TGTGCCAGCAGCCAAGGGTGGAGAAGAGAGACCCAGTACTTC

D: -
J: TRBJ2-3
V: TRBV5-4
size: -
CDR3: CASSLARRSTDTQYF
DNA: TGTGCCAGCAGCTTGGCGCGGAGGAGCACAGATACGCAGTATTTT

D: -
J: TRBJ1-4
V: TRBV18
size: -
CDR3: CASSPLGQSYNEKLFF
DNA: TGTGCCAGCTCACCACTCGGACAGTCCTATAATGAAAAACTGTTTTTT

D: -
J: TRBJ2-1
V: TRBV4-1
size: -
CDR3: CASSQDPPIEQFF
DNA: TGCGCCAGCAGCCAAGACCCCCCAATTGAGCAGTTCTTC

D: TRBD1
J: TRBJ2-1
V: TRBV7-3
size: -
CDR3: CASSLTRDRNNEQFF
DNA: TGTGCCAGCAGCTTAACAAGGGACAGAAACAATGAGCAGTTCTTC

D: -
J: TRBJ2-7
V: TRBV5-1
size: -
CDR3: CASSLGGTFGEQYF
DNA: TGCGCCAGCAGCTTGGGCGGAACTTTCGGGGAGCAGTACTTC

D: -
J: TRBJ2-3
V: TRBV9
size: -
CDR3: CASSAYEATDTQYF
DNA: TGTGCCAGCAGCGCGTACGAGGCCACAGATACGCAGTATTTT

D: -
J: TRBJ2-6
V: TRBV7-8
size: once
CDR3: CASSLAGGSGANVLTF
DNA: TGTGCCAGCAGCTTAGCAGGGGGCTCTGGGGCCAACGTCCTGACTTTC

D: -
J: TRBJ1-2
V: TRBV7-9
size: once
CDR3: CASSLGRARYGYTF
DNA: TGTGCCAGCAGCTTAGGGAGGGCGCGCTATGGCTACACCTTC

D: TRBD1
J: TRBJ1-1
V: TRBV6-5
size: -
CDR3: CASSYSDRVGTEAFF
DNA: TGTGCCAGCAGTTACTCAGACAGGGTGGGCACTGAAGCTTTCTTT

D: TRBD2
J: TRBJ2-6
V: TRBV7-9
size: few
CDR3: CASSGGGGKGANVLTF
DNA: TGTGCCAGCAGCGGCGGGGGGGGTAAAGGGGCCAACGTCCTGACTTTC

D: -
J: TRBJ2-7
V: TRBV27
size: -
CDR3: CASSLLSGVIYEQYF
DNA: TGTGCCAGCAGTTTATTGTCAGGGGTAATCTACGAGCAGTACTTC

D: TRBD2
J: TRBJ2-3
V: TRBV7-3
size: -
CDR3: CASSPVGGRPDTQYF
DNA: TGTGCCAGCTCACCCGTGGGCGGGAGACCCGATACGCAGTATTTT

D: -
J: TRBJ1-4
V: TRBV30
size: -
CDR3: CAWSVTGMKLFF
DNA: TGTGCCTGGAGTGTAACGGGAATGAAACTGTTTTTT

D: -
J: TRBJ2-1
V: TRBV7-3
size: -
CDR3: CASSLRAGVEQFF
DNA: TGTGCCAGCAGCTTAAGAGCAGGGGTCGAGCAGTTCTTC

D: TRBD1
J: TRBJ1-2
V: TRBV6-1
size: once
CDR3: CASNKGTGRGYTF
DNA: TGTGCCAGCAATAAGGGGACAGGGCGCGGCTACACCTTC

D: -
J: TRBJ2-7
V: TRBV19
size: few
CDR3: CASSRGLLYEQYF
DNA: TGTGCCAGTAGTAGGGGACTCCTCTACGAGCAGTACTTC

D: -
J: TRBJ1-5
V: TRBV9
size: once
CDR3: CASSVGQVNQPQHF
DNA: TGTGCCAGCAGCGTAGGACAGGTCAATCAGCCCCAGCATTTT

D: TRBD2
J: TRBJ2-1
V: TRBV11-1
size: few
CDR3: CASSATSGGDEQFF
DNA: TGTGCCAGCAGTGCGACTAGCGGGGGGGATGAGCAGTTCTTC

D: TRBD2
J: TRBJ2-1
V: TRBV10-3
size: -
CDR3: CAITRLAGADEQFF
DNA: TGTGCCATCACCCGACTAGCGGGAGCCGATGAGCAGTTCTTC

D: -
J: TRBJ2-1
V: TRBV7-3
size: -
CDR3: CASSLSSSSAKQFF
DNA: TGTGCCAGCAGCTTATCGAGTTCTAGCGCGAAGCAGTTCTTC

D: TRBD2
J: TRBJ2-7
V: TRBV6-1
size: -
CDR3: CASERAGDYEQYF
DNA: TGTGCCAGCGAACGAGCGGGGGACTACGAGCAGTACTTC

D: TRBD1
J: TRBJ2-7
V: TRBV7-3
size: -
CDR3: CASSALPGQGAHEQYF
DNA: TGTGCCAGCAGCGCTCTTCCGGGACAGGGGGCTCACGAGCAGTACTTC

D: TRBD2
J: TRBJ2-7
V: TRBV11-3
size: -
CDR3: CASSIGTSGSYEQYF
DNA: TGTGCCAGCAGCATCGGGACTAGCGGTTCCTACGAGCAGTACTTC

D: TRBD2
J: TRBJ2-1
V: TRBV7-2
size: once
CDR3: CASSLSAGGSSSYNEQFF
DNA: TGTGCCAGCAGCTTATCAGCGGGGGGATCGAGCTCCTACAATGAGCAGTTCTTC

D: TRBD1
J: TRBJ1-3
V: TRBV6-1
size: -
CDR3: CASSEAGFIRRQGGNTIYF
DNA: TGTGCCAGCAGTGAAGCGGGTTTCATTCGGCGACAGGGTGGAAACACCATATATTTT

D: TRBD2
J: TRBJ2-1
V: TRBV9
size: -
CDR3: CASSGPGGYNEQFF
DNA: TGTGCCAGCAGCGGTCCGGGGGGGTACAATGAGCAGTTCTTC

D: -
J: TRBJ2-1
V: TRBV7-3
size: -
CDR3: CASSLVGQGQFF
DNA: TGTGCCAGCAGCTTAGTAGGGCAGGGGCAGTTCTTC

D: TRBD2
J: TRBJ2-3
V: TRBV5-4
size: -
CDR3: CASSLGLALADTQYF
DNA: TGTGCCAGCAGCCTGGGACTAGCGTTGGCAGATACGCAGTATTTT

D: -
J: TRBJ2-1
V: TRBV30
size: -
CDR3: CAWSVTGPGEQFF
DNA: TGTGCCTGGAGTGTAACAGGGCCGGGCGAGCAGTTCTTC

D: -
J: TRBJ1-1
V: TRBV2
size: -
CDR3: CASTSRGGPGRTEAFF
DNA: TGTGCCAGCACCTCCCGGGGAGGGCCGGGAAGGACTGAAGCTTTCTTT

D: TRBD1
J: TRBJ2-5
V: TRBV5-6
size: once
CDR3: CASSKDRRETQYF
DNA: TGTGCCAGCAGCAAGGACAGGAGGGAGACCCAGTACTTC

D: -
J: TRBJ2-1
V: TRBV11-2
size: -
CDR3: CASSLLIGNEQFF
DNA: TGTGCCAGCAGCTTACTTATCGGCAATGAGCAGTTCTTC

D: -
J: TRBJ1-3
V: TRBV6-1
size: -
CDR3: CASLQATTGNTIYF
DNA: TGTGCCAGTCTACAGGCCACAACTGGAAACACCATATATTTT

D: -
J: TRBJ2-3
V: TRBV7-9
size: -
CDR3: CASSTGEGTDTQYF
DNA: TGTGCCAGCAGCACAGGGGAGGGCACAGATACGCAGTATTTT

D: TRBD1
J: TRBJ2-7
V: TRBV5-1
size: -
CDR3: CASSLGTGGPYEQYF
DNA: TGCGCCAGCAGCTTGGGGACAGGGGGCCCCTACGAGCAGTACTTC

D: TRBD2
J: TRBJ2-7
V: TRBV29-1
size: -
CDR3: CSVEGLAGAQEQYF
DNA: TGCAGCGTTGAAGGACTAGCGGGAGCGCAAGAGCAGTACTTC

D: -
J: TRBJ2-2
V: TRBV28
size: -
CDR3: CASSLSRPQGTGELFF
DNA: TGTGCCAGCAGTTTATCTCGCCCCCAGGGGACCGGGGAGCTGTTTTTT

D: -
J: TRBJ2-5
V: TRBV19
size: -
CDR3: CASSIGQQETQYF
DNA: TGTGCCAGTAGTATCGGACAGCAAGAGACCCAGTACTTC

D: TRBD1
J: TRBJ2-7
V: TRBV5-1
size: -
CDR3: CASSSRDRESEQYF
DNA: TGCGCCAGCAGCAGCCGGGACAGGGAGAGCGAGCAGTACTTC

D: TRBD1
J: TRBJ1-6
V: TRBV9
size: -
CDR3: CASSAGGNRGNSPLHF
DNA: TGTGCCAGCAGCGCCGGAGGGAACAGGGGTAATTCACCCCTCCACTTT

D: -
J: TRBJ2-1
V: TRBV9
size: -
CDR3: CASSVARDSHNEQFF
DNA: TGTGCCAGCAGCGTAGCTAGGGACTCCCACAATGAGCAGTTCTTC